These 2 T cell receptor beta chains came from one sample sequenced in a study of blood T cell repertoires in COVID-19. TCRdb keeps only in-frame clones here, not all; method: immunoSEQ multiplex PCR. The data contain more than 350,000 clones, roughly nine tenths of them singletons. Sample: PBMCs or T cells enriched from blood (not recorded which). These receptors were collected from a man aged 18 to 30 who had recovered from COVID-19.

CDR3 residues: CASSYGRDRAEAFF. Here the CDR3 DNA reads TGTGCCAGCAGTTACGGACGCGACAGGGCTGAAGCTTTCTTT. The rearrangement links TRBV6-5 to TRBJ1-1; 7 bases are shared with TRBD1. V gave up 2 bases and J gave up 6 bases; unmatched junction bases: 6. This CDR3 contains 14 residues. Germline lookup yields CDR1 MNHEY and CDR2 SVGAGI.

The chain links TRBV25-1 to TRBJ1-1; maybe TRBD1 (5 bases). V was cut by 5 bases and J by 1 base, with 14 bases left in between. The CDR3 contains 15 residues. Germline values: CDR1 MGHDK, CDR2 SYGVNS. The CDR3 protein is CASSPMGQRNTEAFF. Here the CDR3 DNA reads TGTGCCAGCAGTCCTATGGGGCAGCGGAACACTGAAGCTTTCTTT.